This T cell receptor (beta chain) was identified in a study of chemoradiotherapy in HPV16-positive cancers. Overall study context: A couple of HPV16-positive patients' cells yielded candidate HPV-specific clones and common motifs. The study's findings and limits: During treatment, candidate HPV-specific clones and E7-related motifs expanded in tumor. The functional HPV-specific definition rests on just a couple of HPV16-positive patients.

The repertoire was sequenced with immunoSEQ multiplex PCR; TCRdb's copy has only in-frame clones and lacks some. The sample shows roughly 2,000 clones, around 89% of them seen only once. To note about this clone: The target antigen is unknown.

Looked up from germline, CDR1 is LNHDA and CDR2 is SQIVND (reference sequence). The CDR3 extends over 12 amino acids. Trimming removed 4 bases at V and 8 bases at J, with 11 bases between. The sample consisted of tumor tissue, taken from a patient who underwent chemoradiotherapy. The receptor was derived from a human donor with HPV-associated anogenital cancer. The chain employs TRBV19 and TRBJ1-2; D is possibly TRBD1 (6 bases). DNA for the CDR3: TGTGCCAGTAGTACCTTCCAGGGGGGCTACACCTTC. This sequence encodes CASSTFQGGYTF. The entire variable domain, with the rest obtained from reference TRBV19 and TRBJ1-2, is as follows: DGGITQSPKYLFRKEGQNVTLSCEQNLNHDAMYWYRQDPGQGLRLIYYSQIVNDFQKGDIAEGYSVSREKKESFPLTVTSAQKNPTAFYLCASSTFQGGYTFGSGTRLTVV.